The 30 T cell receptor beta chains reported below all come from one sample, sequenced in a study of blood T cell dynamics during melanoma immunotherapy (dated by TCRdb to 2020 to 2021). Receptors were amplified or captured by the immunoSEQ multiplex PCR assay. Sourced from immuneACCESS, this table was stored by TCRdb with only in-frame sequences that have V and J called. A share of the clones is absent; for the studies checked, an unresolved V gene accounts for under half, and the remainder has no known explanation. For this sample the table gives about 11,000 clones, of which roughly 84% were detected only once. The top ten hold roughly 15% of the sample. Per the publication, the time point label means: week 3, after first cycle of checkpoint inhibitor. The sequences come from blood, collected from a patient treated with checkpoint blockade. All receptors derive from a human donor with melanoma.

The gene calls are TRBV30 and TRBJ1-1, with 7 bases lining up with TRBD1. The CDR3 is made up of 13 amino acids. Germline loops: CDR1 GTSNPN, CDR2 SVGIG (reference sequence). V lost 3 bases and J lost 10; bases outside the gene matches: 11. The CDR3 region has the DNA TGTGCCTGGAGGGTTACAGGGGATGGGGGAGCTTTCTTT. It translates to CAWRVTGDGGAFF.

This clone showed up just once. This chain uses TRBV19 with TRBJ1-2, with TRBD1 as a possible D gene (6 bases). The CDR3 totals 13 residues. In germline, CDR1 is LNHDA, CDR2 SQIVND (reference sequence). V lost 8 bases, J lost 5 bases, and 15 bases lay in between. As DNA, the CDR3 is TGTGCCAGTCGAGACAGGAATTTATATGGCTACACCTTC. This translates into CASRDRNLYGYTF.

The chain is built from TRBV4-1 and TRBJ2-5, with 13 bases fitting TRBD2. Germline V CDR1 and CDR2: MGHRA, YSYEKL. The CDR3 has 15 residues. V lost 4 bases, J lost 4 bases, and 3 bases stayed unmatched. DNA of the CDR3: TGCGCCAGCAGCCGAGGACTAGCGGGGGCAGAGACCCAGTACTTC. Protein: CASSRGLAGAETQYF.

The V call is TRBV30, the J call TRBJ1-4, with D perhaps TRBD1 (5 bases). The CDR3 consists of 13 residues. The V end lost 4 bases, the J end lost 5 bases, and 11 bases lay between the germline ends. Germline V lookup: CDR1 GTSNPN, CDR2 SVGIG (reference sequence). The CDR3 DNA sequence: TGTGCCTGGAAGGCAGGGCCCAATGAAAAACTGTTTTTT. Translating it yields CAWKAGPNEKLFF.

The chain uses TRBV2 and TRBJ2-2; 8 bases are shared with TRBD1. V was clipped by 6 bases and J by 8 bases; unmatched bases: 8. Germline V gives CDR1 SNHLY, CDR2 FYNNEI. This CDR3 spans 14 amino acids. CDR3 in amino acids: CASRTGAVEGELFF. The CDR3 DNA is TGTGCCAGCAGGACAGGGGCCGTAGAAGGGGAGCTGTTTTTT. The variable domain in full, with the rest retrieved from reference TRBV2 and TRBJ2-2, is EPEVTQTPSHQVTQMGQEVILRCVPISNHLYFYWYRQILGQKVEFLVSFYNNEISEKSEIFDDQFSVERPDGSNFTLKIRSTKLEDSAMYFCASRTGAVEGELFFGEGSRLTVL.

The rearrangement uses TRBV9 and TRBJ2-7; 15 bases are a match to TRBD2. The V and J ends lost 4 bases and 4 bases, in that order; junction bases with no gene match: 6. Germline assignment: CDR1 SGDLS and CDR2 YYNGEE. The CDR3 runs 16 residues. CDR3 sequence reads: CASSPRGTSGGYEQYF. CDR3 nucleotides: TGTGCCAGCAGCCCTCGCGGGACTAGCGGGGGGTACGAGCAGTACTTC.

This rearrangement joins TRBV11-3 to TRBJ1-4, with D possibly TRBD1 on 5 matching bases. V lost 5 bases, J lost 8 bases, and 18 bases lay in between. The length of the CDR3 is 15 residues. Germline V gene data show CDR1 as SGHNT and CDR2 as YENEEA. CDR3 coding DNA: TGTGCCAGCAGCCTACGTTCAGGACATGTAGAAAAACTGTTTTTT. This codes for CASSLRSGHVEKLFF.

The chain combines TRBV6-6 with TRBJ2-3; 7 bases fit TRBD2. The junction had 9 bases not matched to a gene; V was cut back by 4 bases and J by 2 bases. Germline V CDR1 and CDR2: MNHNY, SVGAGI (reference sequence). This CDR3 has 16 residues. Written as DNA, the CDR3 is TGTGCCAGCAGTTTACCGTCCGGGGGGTACACAGATACGCAGTATTTT. Its translation: CASSLPSGGYTDTQYF.

The chain has TRBV11-2 and TRBJ1-5; 8 nucleotides match TRBD1. The CDR3 covers 13 residues. Per germline, CDR1 SGHAT and CDR2 FQNNGV. The V segment lost 5 bases and the J segment 5 bases; nucleotides outside the gene matches: 2. The CDR3 DNA reads as TGTGCCAGCAGCGTGACAGGGGATCAGCCCCAGCATTTT. This sequence encodes CASSVTGDQPQHF.

The chain couples TRBV2 to TRBJ2-2; D is perhaps TRBD2 (6 bases). V gave up 4 bases and J gave up 0 bases, with 9 bases separating them. The germline CDR1 and CDR2 sequences are SNHLY and FYNNEI. The CDR3 is 15 amino acids. The CDR3 is CASSGRGTNTGELFF. CDR3 nucleotides: TGTGCCAGCAGTGGACGGGGGACGAACACCGGGGAGCTGTTTTTT.

The rearrangement uses TRBV7-3 and TRBJ2-2; 7 nucleotides line up with TRBD2. V lost 4 bases to trimming and J lost 4 bases; unmatched junction nucleotides: 6. This CDR3 comprises 15 residues. Germline V gene lookup returns CDR1 SGHTA and CDR2 FQGTGA. CDR3 protein: CASSSGLVGTGELFF. CDR3 coding DNA: TGTGCCAGCAGCTCCGGACTAGTAGGCACCGGGGAGCTGTTTTTT.

The CDR3 reads CASSFNANTEAFF. The CDR3, as DNA: TGTGCCAGCTCTTTCAACGCGAACACTGAAGCTTTCTTT. This chain joins TRBV18 and TRBJ1-1; no clear D gene. This CDR3 is 13 amino acids long. V lost 6 bases to trimming and J lost 1 base, with 9 bases between them. Germline V CDR1 and CDR2: KGHSH, LQKENI.

About this clone: At the DNA level, this CDR3 is encoded by other sequences in the same sample as well. The genes are TRBV28 and TRBJ1-5; no reliable D call. The CDR3 runs to 18 residues. V dropped 3 bases and J dropped 3 bases, with 21 bases sitting between them. The germline CDR1 and CDR2 sequences are MDHEN and SYDVKM. The CDR3 loop is CASSFYNPVRNYNQPQHF. DNA for the CDR3: TGTGCCAGCAGTTTTTACAACCCAGTCCGGAATTACAATCAGCCCCAGCATTTT.

The chain recombines TRBV2 with TRBJ1-5; D is unresolved. Trimming removed 4 bases from V and 2 bases from J, with 12 bases in between. The CDR3 covers 15 residues. Germline CDR1 and CDR2: SNHLY and FYNNEI. CDR3 nucleotide sequence: TGTGCCAGCAGTGGGGCCCTAGACGGCAATCAGCCCCAGCATTTT. This encodes CASSGALDGNQPQHF.

This chain joins TRBV5-1 and TRBJ1-3; D gene uncertain. The V end lost 0 bases, the J end lost 2 bases, and 9 bases lay between the germline ends. Germline lookup yields CDR1 SGHRS and CDR2 YFSETQ. This CDR3 is built from 15 residues. The CDR3 here is CASSLEGTAGNTIYF. The CDR3 bases are TGCGCCAGCAGCTTGGAGGGTACGGCTGGAAACACCATATATTTT.

This clone is deemed medium-sized (0.01 to 0.1%). The CDR3 here is CASSERDTGELFF. The CDR3 nucleotides read TGTGCCAGCAGTGAGCGGGACACCGGGGAGCTGTTTTTT. This rearrangement joins TRBV6-4 to TRBJ2-2, with TRBD2 as a possible D gene (5 bases). The germline V gene has CDR1 MRHNA and CDR2 SNTAGT. This CDR3 comprises 13 residues. Between the trimmed V and J ends, which lost 3 bases and 3 bases, there was a span of 5 bases.

The chain carries TRBV29-1 and TRBJ2-7; 9 bases fit TRBD2. CDR3 size: 14 residues. In germline, CDR1 is SQVTM, CDR2 ANQGSEA. J was trimmed by 5 bases and V by 6 bases; bases with no gene match: 11. This chain's CDR3 is CSVGPAGGPDEQYF. In nucleotides, the CDR3 is TGCAGCGTGGGCCCGGCGGGGGGGCCAGACGAGCAGTACTTC.

This chain connects TRBV30 to TRBJ1-5, with D maybe TRBD1 (5 bases). CDR3 length equals 13 residues. Germline values: CDR1 GTSNPN, CDR2 SVGIG (reference sequence). Trimming cost V 2 bases and J 5 bases, with 10 bases left between them. DNA of the CDR3: TGTGCCTGGAGTCGATCCAGGGATCAGCCCCAGCATTTT. Translated, it gives CAWSRSRDQPQHF.

The V call is TRBV7-9, the J call TRBJ1-1; D is ambiguous. This CDR3 region has 13 residues. Between the trimmed V and J ends, which lost 3 bases and 1 base, there was a span of 6 bases. The germline gives CDR1 SEHNR, CDR2 FQNEAQ (reference sequence). CDR3 protein: CASSFNKNTEAFF. The CDR3 coding sequence is TGTGCCAGCAGCTTCAACAAGAACACTGAAGCTTTCTTT.

The rearrangement uses TRBV2 and TRBJ2-1; D remains ambiguous. This CDR3 is built from 15 residues. Trimming cost V 6 bases and J 4 bases, with 16 bases left between them. CDR1 SNHLY and CDR2 FYNNEI come from the germline V gene. Here the CDR3 reads CASSQAESVYNEQFF. The CDR3 region has the DNA TGTGCCAGCAGCCAGGCCGAATCAGTTTACAATGAGCAGTTCTTC.

The chain has TRBV7-2 and TRBJ1-3; 8 nucleotides line up with TRBD1. This CDR3 spans 15 amino acids. The germline CDR1 and CDR2 sequences are SGHTA and FQGNSA. V was clipped by 5 bases and J by 0 bases; unmatched bases: 3. CDR3 protein: CASSQGASSGNTIYF. The CDR3 region has the DNA TGTGCCAGCAGCCAGGGGGCCAGCTCTGGAAACACCATATATTTT.

The chain carries TRBV7-9 and TRBJ1-5; D perhaps matches TRBD1 (6 bases). CDR3 length: 13 residues. With 5 bases removed from V and 7 bases from J, the gap between germline ends came to 12 bases. Per germline, CDR1 SEHNR and CDR2 FQNEAQ (reference sequence). The DNA for the CDR3 is TGTGCCAGCAGCCCAGGGGTGGGGCAGCCCCAGCATTTT. Translation gives CASSPGVGQPQHF.

The chain has TRBV6-1 and TRBJ2-7; D gene ambiguous. The CDR3 is 16 amino acids. V lost 3 bases and J 0 bases, leaving 15 bases between the germline ends. Germline CDR1 and CDR2: MNHNS and SASEGT. The CDR3 loop is CASSDPGGSSSYEQYF. DNA for the CDR3: TGTGCCAGCAGTGACCCCGGCGGATCGAGCTCCTACGAGCAGTACTTC.

The chain carries TRBV27 and TRBJ2-7; 9 bases are shared with TRBD1. Germline lookup yields CDR1 MNHEY and CDR2 SMNVEV (reference sequence). The CDR3 loop spans 15 amino acids. V dropped 5 bases and J dropped 0; count of bases not matched to a gene: 5. The CDR3 DNA sequence: TGTGCCAGCAGTCCCGGGACAGGGTTCTCCTACGAGCAGTACTTC. Its translation: CASSPGTGFSYEQYF.

This rearrangement joins TRBV28 to TRBJ1-1, with unresolved D. The CDR3 covers 14 residues. Germline CDR1 and CDR2: MDHEN and SYDVKM. The V end was cut by 3 bases, the J end by 6 bases, with 14 bases between. CDR3 residues: CASSFFFPLAEAFF. The DNA of the CDR3 is TGTGCCAGCAGTTTTTTTTTCCCCCTGGCTGAAGCTTTCTTT.

The chain uses TRBV7-9 and TRBJ2-7, with 7 nucleotides matching TRBD2. The germline gives CDR1 SEHNR, CDR2 FQNEAQ (reference sequence). This CDR3 has 13 amino acids. V lost 5 bases to trimming and J lost 7 bases; unmatched junction nucleotides: 8. The CDR3 bases are TGTGCCAGCAGCCCCCAGCCCGGGGGGGAGCAGTACTTC. This gives the protein CASSPQPGGEQYF.

The chain couples TRBV5-8 to TRBJ2-5; maybe TRBD2 (5 bases). CDR1 and CDR2 (germline): SGHTS, YDEGEE. V was shortened by 4 bases and J by 5 bases, with 12 bases between the two germline ends. The CDR3 spans 13 residues. The CDR3 DNA reads as TGTGCCAGCAGCCCGGGATGGCAGGAGACCCAGTACTTC. Its translation: CASSPGWQETQYF.

This chain joins TRBV29-1 and TRBJ2-1, with 12 bases identical to TRBD2. Germline assignment: CDR1 SQVTM and CDR2 ANQGSEA. V gave up 7 bases and J gave up 4 bases; unmatched junction bases: 5. CDR3 length: 14 residues. CDR3 in DNA: TGCAGCGCCCTAGCGGGGGGGTTTTACAATGAGCAGTTCTTC. Protein product: CSALAGGFYNEQFF.

This chain joins TRBV11-3 and TRBJ2-2, with D tentatively TRBD2 (5 bases). V was cut by 6 bases and J by 5 bases, with 13 bases left in between. The V gene's germline CDR1 is SGHNT and CDR2 YENEEA. CDR3 length equals 14 residues. The CDR3 here is CASSPPRGTGELFF. The CDR3 bases are TGTGCCAGCAGTCCCCCTCGAGGGACCGGGGAGCTGTTTTTT. The variable domain in full, with the rest retrieved from reference TRBV11-3 and TRBJ2-2, is EAGVVQSPRYKIIEKKQPVAFWCNPISGHNTLYWYLQNLGQGPELLIRYENEEAVDDSQLPKDRFSAERLKGVDSTLKIQPAELGDSAVYLCASSPPRGTGELFFGEGSRLTVL.

The chain links TRBV2 to TRBJ2-2; 11 bases line up with TRBD2. CDR3 length: 17 amino acids. Germline lookup yields CDR1 SNHLY and CDR2 FYNNEI. With V trimmed by 6 bases and J by 6 bases, 12 bases remained unmatched. This CDR3 is CASRWGQTGLAAGELFF. The CDR3 coding sequence is TGTGCCAGCAGATGGGGACAGACGGGACTAGCGGCCGGGGAGCTGTTTTTT. Based on the CDR3 plus reference TRBV2 and TRBJ2-2, the full variable domain is EPEVTQTPSHQVTQMGQEVILRCVPISNHLYFYWYRQILGQKVEFLVSFYNNEISEKSEIFDDQFSVERPDGSNFTLKIRSTKLEDSAMYFCASRWGQTGLAAGELFFGEGSRLTVL.